A selection of T cell receptor beta chains follows, all from one sample in a study of T cell changes during pregnancy in multiple sclerosis. Some clones are missing from TCRdb's copy, which holds only in-frame ones; the method was immunoSEQ multiplex PCR. Of roughly 85,000 clones listed, 80% to 95% were seen once; the top ten hold roughly 2.5%. This specimen consisted of peripheral blood, obtained in the first trimester of pregnancy. The receptors here all came from a female donor with multiple sclerosis, enrolled in a pregnancy study. The CDR3 runs from the conserved cysteine through the conserved F or W. Fields, in order: CDR3 length, clone size, V gene, CDR3 protein. Clone size is stated in some rows and not others, as once, few, many or a class when expanded.

16 | NA | TRBV9 | CASSPSSGTNTGELFF
13 | NA | TRBV6-1 | CASRTRGFTEAFF
16 | NA | TRBV7-2 | CASSRKTGRQNTEAFF
18 | NA | TRBV4-1 | CASSPELQGPLSNQPQHF
16 | NA | TRBV27 | CASSLWQGAGGTEAFF
16 | once | TRBV5-4 | CASSNPMTGGVYEQYF
13 | NA | TRBV2 | CASSEVGGRELFF
16 | NA | TRBV5-1 | CASSLASGGLPETQYF
15 | NA | TRBV9 | CASSVGTTFQETQYF
16 | NA | TRBV5-4 | CASSTLTSGRAYEQYF
12 | NA | TRBV7-2 | CASSPSSYEQYF
14 | NA | TRBV5-1 | CASSLFTQGTGYTF
15 | NA | TRBV19 | CASSIRDVRNTEAFF
15 | NA | TRBV4-2 | CASRPTGTSANEQFF
18 | NA | TRBV18 | CASSQFPGLAGVGDTQYF
15 | NA | TRBV7-7 | CASGGTGQGANVLTF
15 | once | TRBV5-1 | CASSLVTSAYYEQYF
15 | NA | TRBV30 | CAWSVLGQGRGELFF
17 | once | TRBV5-5 | CASSLAVLASGANVLTF
22 | NA | TRBV19 | CASSGRYPSRPGIRSSGNTIYF
15 | NA | TRBV28 | CASTLGHTDNYGYTF
15 | NA | TRBV9 | CASSVGREPSYEQYF
13 | NA | TRBV7-9 | CASSLAGRDTQYF
13 | NA | TRBV29-1 | CSVVGRFAYEQYF
16 | NA | TRBV5-4 | CASSRDFAGTQDTQYF
15 | NA | TRBV6-1 | CASSAWGDLYNEQFF
14 | NA | TRBV5-5 | CASSGTDKGDIQYF
16 | NA | TRBV11-3 | CASSPPTRPGQVEQYF
15 | NA | TRBV27 | CASSLVGQISYEQYF
15 | NA | TRBV6-1 | CASSEAPLAVYEQYF
16 | NA | TRBV4-3 | CASSPTGGPNHYGYTF
14 | NA | TRBV6-1 | CASSEAGGADEQYF
16 | NA | TRBV7-9 | CASSLAPGMGNTEAFF
13 | NA | TRBV6-5 | CASIEGAGNTIYF
16 | NA | TRBV5-1 | CASSFTLLTGNTEAFF
15 | NA | TRBV7-8 | CASSSRLAGKYEQYF
15 | NA | TRBV19 | CASSSPGGFSGELFF
15 | NA | TRBV30 | CAWKTSGASYNEQFF
15 | once | TRBV19 | CASTLNGRRNSPLHF
15 | NA | TRBV25-1 | CASSEGGRDTGELFF
14 | NA | TRBV2 | CASSRDSGTDTQYF
16 | NA | TRBV5-1 | CASSKGLAGAQETQYF
14 | NA | TRBV30 | CAWADRESYNEQFF
16 | NA | TRBV9 | CASSVLSLAGLDTQYF
13 | NA | TRBV5-1 | CASSLQTWDTQYF
14 | NA | TRBV7-2 | CASSPRGGGETQYF
13 | NA | TRBV11-2 | CASSFRSSYEQYF
16 | NA | TRBV7-6 | CASSLGQGVGSYEQYF
14 | few | TRBV28 | CASMIGISNQPQHF
15 | NA | TRBV28 | CASSLGTSGSNEQFF